The 12 T cell receptor beta chains below all came from one sample that was sequenced in a study of CD8 T cells in Susac syndrome. Random hexamers were used to reverse transcribe an amount of roughly 0.5 to 1 ug RNA. TCRdb used MiXCR to reprocess the immunoSEQ multiplex PCR reads, holding one entry per CDR3 protein. The table lists some 110,000 distinct CDR3 sequences, 90% to 95% of them singletons, with roughly 0.091% in the top ten. The sample comprised CD4+ T cells from PBMCs. The receptor set was obtained from a human donor in good health.

The chain links TRBV2 to TRBJ2-3; 7 nucleotides line up with TRBD2. The CDR3 is 12 residues long. Germline trimming cut 6 bases from V and 5 bases from J; bases unmatched to any gene: 2. Germline CDR1 and CDR2: SNHLY and FYNNEI. The chain's CDR3 is CASRVAGDTQYF. CDR3 DNA sequence: TGTGCCAGCAGGGTAGCGGGAGATACGCAGTATTTT. Together with reference TRBV2 and TRBJ2-3, the CDR3 gives the full variable domain: EPEVTQTPSHQVTQMGQEVILRCVPISNHLYFYWYRQILGQKVEFLVSFYNNEISEKSEIFDDQFSVERPDGSNFTLKIRSTKLEDSAMYFCASRVAGDTQYFGPGTRLTVL.

This chain uses TRBV18 with TRBJ1-1; D unclear. The CDR3 has 16 amino acids. The V end was cut by 1 base, the J end by 1 base, with 13 bases between. Germline V CDR1 and CDR2: KGHSH, LQKENI. The CDR3 protein is CASSPLLGNQNTEAFF. In nucleotides, the CDR3 is TGTGCCAGCTCACCACTCTTAGGGAATCAGAACACTGAAGCTTTCTTT.

The rearrangement links TRBV2 to TRBJ2-7; D not certain. With 6 bases removed from V and 1 base from J, the gap between germline ends came to 13 bases. The CDR3 spans 14 residues. Germline CDR1 is SNHLY and CDR2 is FYNNEI. The CDR3 DNA sequence: TGTGCCAGCAGCCTGACATCCCCATCCTACGAGCAGTACTTC. Protein product: CASSLTSPSYEQYF.

This clonotype was counted a single time. This chain uses TRBV7-6 with TRBJ2-2; 7 bases fit TRBD2. The CDR3 consists of 16 residues. CDR1 is SGHVS and CDR2 is FNYEAQ in the germline V gene. After removal of 4 bases from V and 5 bases from J, the junction contained 10 bases not matched to a gene. The CDR3 nucleotides read TGTGCCAGCAGCTCCCCAGGGAGGGACCGGACCGGGGAGCTGTTTTTT. Its translation: CASSSPGRDRTGELFF.

In this sample, this clonotype turned up once. This sequence joins TRBV20-1 and TRBJ2-2; TRBD2 matches 12 bases. V lost 0 bases and J lost 2; bases outside the gene matches: 4. Germline V gene data show CDR1 as DFQATT and CDR2 as SNEGSKA (reference sequence). The CDR3 length is 17 residues. CDR3 amino acids: CSAREVLAGGNTGELFF. Here the CDR3 DNA reads TGCAGTGCTAGAGAAGTACTAGCGGGAGGAAACACCGGGGAGCTGTTTTTT.

The J gene is TRBJ2-3, the V gene TRBV29-1; no definite D call. Germline-derived CDR1 and CDR2 are SQVTM and ANQGSEA. Trimming left V 7 bases short and J 3 bases short, with 11 bases between. This CDR3 spans 12 amino acids. The DNA of the CDR3 is TGCAGCGGAGATCTAGGGACAGATACGCAGTATTTT. Translation gives CSGDLGTDTQYF.

The chain has TRBV18 and TRBJ2-7; no clear D. Germline-derived CDR1 and CDR2 are KGHSH and LQKENI. The CDR3 contains 15 residues. The V and J ends lost 0 bases and 7 bases respectively, with 16 bases between them. The CDR3 DNA reads TGTGCCAGCTCACCACCAGGCTCGACCCTAGTAGAGCAGTACTTC. Its translation: CASSPPGSTLVEQYF. The complete variable domain, with remaining parts taken from reference TRBV18 and TRBJ2-7, reads NAGVMQNPRHLVRRRGQEARLRCSPMKGHSHVYWYRQLPEEGLKFMVYLQKENIIDESGMPKERFSAEFPKEGPSILRIQQVVRGDSAAYFCASSPPGSTLVEQYFGPGTRLTVT.

This clonotype was seen only once. The chain uses TRBV15 and TRBJ2-7; D not certain. Germline CDR1 and CDR2: LNHNV and YYDKDF (reference sequence). The length of the CDR3 is 14 residues. Trimming took off 0 bases at V and 2 bases at J, with 8 bases between the two ends. CDR3 sequence: CATSRDIGPYEQYF. The DNA for the CDR3 is TGTGCCACCAGCAGAGATATCGGCCCCTACGAGCAGTACTTC.

The chain carries TRBV9 and TRBJ2-7; perhaps TRBD2 as D (5 bases). Per the germline V gene, CDR1 is SGDLS and CDR2 is YYNGEE. V was pared by 2 bases and J by 3 bases, with 9 bases between. The CDR3 runs 13 residues. CDR3 residues: CASSVSEHYEQYF. In nucleotides, the CDR3 is TGTGCCAGCAGCGTTAGCGAACACTACGAGCAGTACTTC.

The chain combines TRBV14 with TRBJ2-1; the match to TRBD2 covers 7 bases. The V and J ends lost 1 base and 4 bases, in that order; junction bases with no gene match: 4. The CDR3 totals 15 residues. From germline, CDR1 is SGHDN and CDR2 FVKESK. CDR3 in amino acids: CASSQVVGGYNEQFF. The CDR3 nucleotides are TGTGCCAGCAGCCAAGTTGTGGGAGGGTACAATGAGCAGTTCTTC. Combining the CDR3 with reference TRBV14 and TRBJ2-1 gives the whole variable domain EAGVTQFPSHSVIEKGQTVTLRCDPISGHDNLYWYRRVMGKEIKFLLHFVKESKQDESGMPNNRFLAERTGGTYSTLKVQPAELEDSGVYFCASSQVVGGYNEQFFGPGTRLTVL.

This clonotype was seen only a few times. The V gene is TRBV29-1, the J gene TRBJ1-1; a possible D gene is TRBD1 (5 bases). V was cut by 5 bases and J by 0 bases, with 10 bases left in between. There are 13 residues in the CDR3. Germline assignment: CDR1 SQVTM and CDR2 ANQGSEA. CDR3 region: CSVSGRLNTEAFF. The CDR3 DNA reads TGCAGCGTTTCGGGACGCCTGAACACTGAAGCTTTCTTT. Full variable domain (missing parts from reference TRBV29-1 and TRBJ1-1): SAVISQKPSRDICQRGTSLTIQCQVDSQVTMMFWYRQQPGQSLTLIATANQGSEATYESGFVIDKFPISRPNLTFSTLTVSNMSPEDSSIYLCSVSGRLNTEAFFGQGTRLTVV.

The chain joins TRBV20-1 to TRBJ2-7; the match to TRBD2 covers 8 bases. Trimming at V came to 5 bases and at J to 5 bases, leaving 14 bases not matched to a gene. The CDR3 totals 15 residues. CDR1 is DFQATT and CDR2 is SNEGSKA in the germline V gene (reference sequence). CDR3 protein: CSALPFDGTSNEQYF. In nucleotides, the CDR3 is TGCAGTGCTCTTCCCTTCGACGGGACTAGTAACGAGCAGTACTTC.